Below, 5 T cell receptor beta chains from the same sample are listed, as sequenced in a study of T cells in Graves' hyperthyroidism and ophthalmopathy. Regions amplified from RNA transcripts were the TCR beta CDR3 regions. First-round RT-PCR with HTBI primers amplified the TCR CDR3 region. TCRdb independently ran MiXCR on the multiplex PCR reads; one entry per CDR3 protein. The table lists some 440,000 distinct CDR3 sequences, more than 15% of them singletons. Sequencing used blood. The receptor source for this set is a young woman with Graves' hyperthyroidism.

CDR3 coding DNA: TGTGCCAGCAGCTTAGCAGGGGACAGGGAAGGCTACACCTTC. Its translation: CASSLAGDREGYTF. This rearrangement joins TRBV7-9 to TRBJ1-2, with 9 bases identical to TRBD1. The V gene's germline CDR1 is SEHNR and CDR2 FQNEAQ (reference sequence). The CDR3 spans 14 residues. V was clipped by 0 bases and J by 8 bases; unmatched bases: 4. Filled out from reference TRBV7-9 and TRBJ1-2, the complete variable domain reads DTGVSQNPRHKITKRGQNVTFRCDPISEHNRLYWYRQTLGQGPEFLTYFQNEAQLEKSRLLSDRFSAERPKGSFSTLEIQRTEQGDSAMYLCASSLAGDREGYTFGSGTRLTVV.

This chain joins TRBV14 and TRBJ2-7, with no clear D. Germline loops: CDR1 SGHDN, CDR2 FVKESK. The CDR3 extends over 12 amino acids. V shed 4 bases and J shed 7 bases, with 11 bases lying between them. The DNA for the CDR3 is TGTGCCAGCAGCCCCAACTTCGAGGAGCAGTACTTC. Translating gives CASSPNFEEQYF.

This clonotype was recorded many times. V gene TRBV20-1 combines with J gene TRBJ1-1; D unresolved. Germline CDR1 and CDR2: DFQATT and SNEGSKA (reference sequence). CDR3 length: 14 residues. The V end was cut by 0 bases, the J end by 5 bases, with 13 bases between. CDR3 sequence: CSARDLGRGTEAFF. CDR3 bases: TGCAGTGCTAGAGATCTAGGCCGCGGGACTGAAGCTTTCTTT.

There are many counts of this clonotype. This chain connects TRBV7-8 to TRBJ1-2; perhaps TRBD1 as D (5 bases). CDR1 is SGHVS and CDR2 is FQNEAQ in the germline V gene. CDR3 length: 17 amino acids. With 4 bases removed from V and 8 bases from J, the gap between germline ends came to 26 bases. The CDR3: CASSWHPILTGTLGYTF. The DNA of the CDR3 is TGTGCCAGCAGCTGGCACCCCATCCTAACAGGTACCCTCGGCTACACCTTC.

This clonotype was counted ten times or more. The chain employs TRBV20-1 and TRBJ2-4; the D gene is possibly TRBD1 (5 bases). The CDR3 loop spans 16 amino acids. CDR1 is DFQATT, CDR2 SNEGSKA, per germline (reference sequence). Trimming removed 6 bases from V and 0 bases from J, with 18 bases in between. CDR3 protein: CSAEEMGPGAKNIQYF. The CDR3 nucleotides are TGCAGTGCCGAGGAAATGGGGCCGGGAGCCAAAAACATTCAGTACTTC.